Following are 14 T cell receptor beta chains from one sample sequenced in a study of blood T cells in healthy people across ages. Combining a sample-barcoded 5' primer with a J-beta primer mix, a second PCR ran for roughly 7 to 11 cycles. TCRdb re-analysed the 5' RACE reads in MiXCR, keeping a single row per CDR3 protein. The data show about 640,000 distinct CDR3 sequences, with roughly 53% seen just once and about two fifths held by the top ten. The source material was blood. These receptors were taken from a man in his fifties or sixties in good health.

This clonotype was seen once. The genes are TRBV24-1 and TRBJ2-1; D is perhaps TRBD1 (5 bases). CDR3 length: 16 residues. V shed 0 bases and J shed 1 base, with 9 bases lying between them. Germline V gene lookup returns CDR1 KGHDR and CDR2 SFDVKD. The CDR3 region has the DNA TGTGCCACCAGTGATTTGGGGCAGGGATCCTACAATGAGCAGTTCTTC. This gives the protein CATSDLGQGSYNEQFF.

The J gene is TRBJ1-2, the V gene TRBV7-9; D might be TRBD1 (6 bases). This CDR3 is built from 15 residues. From germline, CDR1 is SEHNR and CDR2 FQNEAQ (reference sequence). Trimming removed 2 bases at V and 4 bases at J, with 14 bases between. The CDR3 loop reads CASSLLRRGSYGYTF. CDR3 nucleotides: TGTGCCAGCAGCTTACTCAGGAGGGGGAGCTATGGCTACACCTTC. The whole variable domain, filled in from reference TRBV7-9 and TRBJ1-2, reads DTGVSQNPRHKITKRGQNVTFRCDPISEHNRLYWYRQTLGQGPEFLTYFQNEAQLEKSRLLSDRFSAERPKGSFSTLEIQRTEQGDSAMYLCASSLLRRGSYGYTFGSGTRLTVV.

Comments on this clonotype: A much larger clone differs by one base, so this may be a read error. This chain joins TRBV5-1 and TRBJ2-7; D perhaps matches TRBD1 (6 bases). The CDR3 runs 14 residues. Germline assignment: CDR1 SGHRS and CDR2 YFSETQ. CDR3 in DNA: TGCGTCAGCAGCTCTGGACAGCACTCCTACGAGCAGTACTTC. Its translation is CVSSSGQHSYEQYF.

This clonotype was counted at least ten times. This chain links TRBV3-1 with TRBJ1-2, with 8 positions matching TRBD1. CDR3 length: 13 residues. Germline V gives CDR1 LGHDT, CDR2 YNNKEL (reference sequence). The V and J ends lost 6 bases and 4 bases, in that order; junction bases with no gene match: 4. In DNA form, the CDR3 reads TGTGCCAGCAGTCCAGGGGGCCCCTATGGCTACACCTTC. Its protein product is CASSPGGPYGYTF.

Comment on this clonotype: Mismatch with germline at one junction end may stem from a read error. The chain has TRBV5-1 and TRBJ1-2; D remains unclear. This CDR3 spans 14 amino acids. CDR1 and CDR2 (germline): SGHRS, YFSETQ. The chain's CDR3 is CTSSLADLIDGYTF. CDR3 DNA sequence: TGCACCAGCAGCTTGGCTGACCTGATCGATGGCTACACCTTC.

V and J are TRBV5-1 and TRBJ1-5; 10 nucleotides agree with TRBD1. This CDR3 is 15 amino acids long. Trimming cost V 4 bases and J 6 bases; bases outside gene matches: 7. Per the germline V gene, CDR1 is SGHRS and CDR2 is YFSETQ. CDR3 nucleotide sequence: TGCGCCAGCAGCCCGACAGGGGGCGCGGTTCAGCCCCAGCATTTT. Encoded protein: CASSPTGGAVQPQHF. The entire variable domain, with the rest obtained from reference TRBV5-1 and TRBJ1-5, is as follows: KAGVTQTPRYLIKTRGQQVTLSCSPISGHRSVSWYQQTPGQGLQFLFEYFSETQRNKGNFPGRFSGRQFSNSRSEMNVSTLELGDSALYLCASSPTGGAVQPQHFGDGTRLSIL.

This chain uses TRBV21-1 with TRBJ2-7; the table's D call of TRBD2 was not tested on the DNA. TRBV21-1 is a listed pseudogene. This CDR3 has 15 residues. CDR3 sequence reads: CASSKVRTDTYEQYF. The CDR3 nucleotides read TGTGCCAGCAGCAAAGTTAGGACTGACACCTACGAGCAGTACTTC.

The chain recombines TRBV24-1 with TRBJ2-5; D possibly uses TRBD1 or TRBD2 (5 bases each). This CDR3 is built from 15 residues. Germline V gives CDR1 KGHDR, CDR2 SFDVKD. Deletions cut 3 bases from V and 5 bases from J, with 15 bases between. The CDR3 sequence is CATSDARDQPETQYF. The CDR3 DNA follows: TGTGCCACCAGTGATGCCCGGGACCAACCGGAGACCCAGTACTTC.

The rearrangement joins TRBV4-2 to TRBJ2-1; 10 nucleotides line up with TRBD2. This CDR3 is 18 amino acids long. V was pared by 4 bases and J by 3 bases, with 12 bases of the junction left unmatched. From germline, CDR1 is LGHNA and CDR2 YNFKEQ. For the CDR3, the DNA is TGTGCCAGCAGCCCCACCGGGACTAGCGCGGATAGCTACAATGAGCAGTTCTTC. This encodes CASSPTGTSADSYNEQFF.

The genes are TRBV7-9 and TRBJ2-7; D is uncertain. Trimming took off 5 bases at V and 2 bases at J, with 7 bases between the two ends. Germline V lookup: CDR1 SEHNR, CDR2 FQNEAQ (reference sequence). The CDR3 is made up of 12 amino acids. CDR3 in DNA: TGTGCCAGCAGCCCCATTACCTACGAGCAGTACTTC. Translated: CASSPITYEQYF.

This clonotype was counted between two and nine times. CDR3 in amino acids: CSARAITLRNEQFF. The CDR3 bases are TGCAGTGCTAGAGCCATCACCTTAAGGAATGAGCAGTTCTTC. The chain employs TRBV20-1 and TRBJ2-1; D gene unclear. This CDR3 contains 14 residues. V was pared by 1 base and J by 7 bases, with 14 bases between. Germline V lookup: CDR1 DFQATT, CDR2 SNEGSKA (reference sequence).

This clonotype was counted once. The genes are TRBV4-1 and TRBJ2-3; 11 bases align to TRBD2. This CDR3 is built from 18 residues. CDR1 and CDR2 (germline): MGHRA, YSYEKL. J gave up 6 bases and V 1 base, and 12 bases lay outside the gene matches. The CDR3 DNA follows: TGCGCCAGCAGCCAAGGGCCCTCGGCTAGCGGGGGGCAGGATACGCAGTATTTT. The encoded protein is CASSQGPSASGGQDTQYF.

CDR3 sequence reads: CSARVQARYTEAFF. For the CDR3, the DNA is TGCAGTGCTAGAGTCCAGGCAAGATACACTGAAGCTTTCTTT. The chain uses TRBV20-1 and TRBJ1-1; D gene ambiguous. CDR3 length: 14 amino acids. From germline, CDR1 is DFQATT and CDR2 SNEGSKA (reference sequence). V lost 1 base and J lost 3, with 12 bases in between.

The chain employs TRBV18 and TRBJ2-1, with TRBD2 matching 7 bases. The CDR3 spans 16 residues. Germline V CDR1 and CDR2: KGHSH, LQKENI. The V gene end was trimmed by 0 bases and the J gene end by 2 bases; junction bases not matched to a gene: 4. CDR3 nucleotide sequence: TGTGCCAGCTCACCACCGAACGGGGGGACCTACAATGAGCAGTTCTTC. It encodes CASSPPNGGTYNEQFF.